The 27 T cell receptor beta chains in this list originate from one sample, sequenced in a study of blood T cell repertoires in COVID-19. TCRdb's table, derived via immunoSEQ multiplex PCR, lists solely in-frame clones and lacks some. The sample has roughly 140,000 clones; roughly 82% are singletons. Sequencing was done on a sample of peripheral blood. These receptors all stem from a woman aged 45-65 years with acute or convalescent COVID-19.

V gene TRBV7-8 combines with J gene TRBJ2-2; D remains ambiguous. Germline CDR1 and CDR2: SGHVS and FQNEAQ. Trimming removed 1 base at V and 7 bases at J, with 4 bases between. The CDR3 has 12 amino acids. Here the CDR3 reads CASSLVLGELFF. CDR3 nucleotide sequence: TGTGCCAGCAGCTTAGTTCTCGGGGAGCTGTTTTTT.

The chain carries TRBV5-5 and TRBJ2-1, with 10 bases that match TRBD2. The CDR3 runs to 16 residues. Germline V gene sequence: CDR1 SGHKS, CDR2 YYEKEE (reference sequence). V lost 4 bases, J lost 4 bases, and 8 bases stayed unmatched. The CDR3 nucleotides are TGTGCCAGCAGCCTCACTCCGACTAGCGGGTACAATGAGCAGTTCTTC. Residues: CASSLTPTSGYNEQFF.

The chain carries TRBV9 and TRBJ1-5; D not resolved. Deletions cut 6 bases from V and 4 bases from J, with 14 bases between. This CDR3 region has 14 residues. Germline V gene lookup returns CDR1 SGDLS and CDR2 YYNGEE. The CDR3 DNA reads as TGTGCCAGCACCTATACAGAGCTAAATCAGCCCCAGCATTTT. Translation gives CASTYTELNQPQHF.

The chain couples TRBV6-4 to TRBJ1-1; D gene ambiguous. V was trimmed by 4 bases and J by 1 base, leaving 7 bases between them. The germline CDR1 and CDR2 sequences are MRHNA and SNTAGT. The CDR3 spans 13 residues. CDR3 sequence reads: CASSVFQNTEAFF. The CDR3 DNA reads TGTGCCAGCAGTGTTTTTCAGAACACTGAAGCTTTCTTT.

This chain joins TRBV7-8 and TRBJ1-1; the D gene is possibly TRBD1 (6 bases). The V end was cut by 5 bases, the J end by 2 bases, with 15 bases between. Germline CDR1 reads SGHVS; CDR2 reads FQNEAQ. The CDR3 totals 15 residues. CDR3 sequence: CASSPISGHNTEAFF. The CDR3 nucleotides read TGTGCCAGCAGCCCAATTTCGGGACACAACACTGAAGCTTTCTTT.

This clone was recorded only once. The rearrangement links TRBV2 to TRBJ1-1; D perhaps matches TRBD1 (5 bases). The V gene lost 6 bases and the J gene lost 1 base, with 15 bases spanning the gap. The length of the CDR3 is 15 residues. CDR1 and CDR2 from the germline V gene are SNHLY and FYNNEI. The CDR3, as DNA: TGTGCCAGCAGGGGGTCGGGGGGAGCGAACACTGAAGCTTTCTTT. Encoded protein: CASRGSGGANTEAFF.

The V and J genes are TRBV7-3 and TRBJ1-2, with D maybe TRBD1 (6 bases). The CDR3 contains 13 residues. Germline CDR1 and CDR2: SGHTA and FQGTGA. The ends were cut back, 5 bases at V and 7 bases at J, with 14 bases in the middle. DNA for the CDR3: TGTGCCAGCAGCCCCACAGGGTACAGTGGCTACACCTTC. Translating gives CASSPTGYSGYTF.

This clone turned up a few times. This chain joins TRBV5-5 and TRBJ1-2; 8 bases are a match to TRBD1. J gave up 4 bases and V 2 bases, and 10 bases lay outside the gene matches. Per germline, CDR1 SGHKS and CDR2 YYEKEE (reference sequence). This CDR3 comprises 16 residues. CDR3 DNA sequence: TGTGCCAGCAGCTTAGCAGGGGGCTCCATGTTCTATGGCTACACCTTC. Amino acids: CASSLAGGSMFYGYTF.

The V call is TRBV7-2, the J call TRBJ2-2, with D uncertain. The CDR3 runs 16 residues. Per germline, CDR1 SGHTA and CDR2 FQGNSA. The V gene lost 1 base and the J gene lost 3 bases, with 12 bases spanning the gap. The CDR3 loop is CASSLGARSYTGELFF. DNA of the CDR3: TGTGCCAGCAGCTTAGGAGCTAGGTCTTACACCGGGGAGCTGTTTTTT.

The J gene is TRBJ2-3, the V gene TRBV5-1, with D possibly TRBD2 on 6 matching bases. Germline values: CDR1 SGHRS, CDR2 YFSETQ. V dropped 0 bases and J dropped 1 base, with 9 bases sitting between them. This CDR3 is 15 amino acids long. The CDR3 DNA follows: TGCGCCAGCAGCTTGGCGGGGGAGCGCACAGATACGCAGTATTTT. It encodes CASSLAGERTDTQYF.

The V and J genes are TRBV7-9 and TRBJ1-6, with 8 nucleotides matching TRBD1. The V gene's germline CDR1 is SEHNR and CDR2 FQNEAQ (reference sequence). The CDR3 has 15 amino acids. The V segment lost 6 bases and the J segment 10 bases; nucleotides outside the gene matches: 11. The CDR3 sequence: CASSYTDRGTSPLHF. The CDR3 DNA sequence: TGTGCCAGCAGTTACACCGACAGGGGAACGTCACCCCTCCACTTT. Filled out from reference TRBV7-9 and TRBJ1-6, the complete variable domain reads DTGVSQNPRHKITKRGQNVTFRCDPISEHNRLYWYRQTLGQGPEFLTYFQNEAQLEKSRLLSDRFSAERPKGSFSTLEIQRTEQGDSAMYLCASSYTDRGTSPLHFGNGTRLTVT.

The chain recombines TRBV4-3 with TRBJ2-1; 11 bases are a match to TRBD2. Trimming at V came to 0 bases and at J to 6 bases, leaving 7 bases not matched to a gene. The CDR3 totals 17 residues. CDR1 is LGHNA and CDR2 is YSLEER in the germline V gene. The CDR3 coding sequence is TGCGCCAGCAGCCAAGATCTCGTAGCGGGAGGGCCCAATGAGCAGTTCTTC. This codes for CASSQDLVAGGPNEQFF.

The chain links TRBV6-2 or TRBV6-3 to TRBJ1-1; D possibly corresponds to TRBD1 (5 bases). The CDR3 contains 14 residues. Germline CDR1 MNHEY, CDR2 SVGEGT. V lost 4 bases and J 6 bases, leaving 15 bases between the germline ends. The CDR3 protein is CASSFPTWGAEAFF. CDR3 sequence (DNA): TGTGCCAGCAGTTTCCCAACTTGGGGCGCTGAAGCTTTCTTT.

The V gene is TRBV6-4, the J gene TRBJ1-2; D unclear. Trimming cost V 4 bases and J 0 bases, with 9 bases left between them. The CDR3 runs to 14 residues. Germline V gives CDR1 MRHNA, CDR2 SNTAGT. CDR3 sequence reads: CASSAHTTNYGYTF. Here the CDR3 DNA reads TGTGCCAGCAGTGCCCACACTACTAACTATGGCTACACCTTC.

This clone was counted a single time. The chain carries TRBV19 and TRBJ2-7; 9 bases are a match to TRBD1. Germline V gene data show CDR1 as LNHDA and CDR2 as SQIVND (reference sequence). Trimming at V came to 3 bases and at J to 5 bases, leaving 8 bases not matched to a gene. CDR3 length: 15 residues. For the CDR3, the DNA is TGTGCCAGTAGTATCTTGGGACAGGGAGATAACGAGCAGTACTTC. Amino acid sequence: CASSILGQGDNEQYF.

V is TRBV15 and J is TRBJ1-1; D not certain. Germline V CDR1 and CDR2: LNHNV, YYDKDF (reference sequence). This CDR3 region has 16 residues. Trimming left V 0 bases short and J 10 bases short, with 21 bases between. The CDR3 DNA sequence: TGTGCCACCAGCAGAGATGGGTCCCCCGGGGTCGTGGCAGCTTTCTTT. Translation gives CATSRDGSPGVVAAFF.

There are a few counts of this clone. The chain recombines TRBV6-5 with TRBJ1-2; the D gene is possibly TRBD1 (5 bases). Germline CDR1 reads MNHEY; CDR2 reads SVGAGI. This CDR3 spans 14 amino acids. V dropped 2 bases and J dropped 4 bases, with 11 bases sitting between them. DNA of the CDR3: TGTGCCAGCAGTTACGGGGGGACGGTCTATGGCTACACCTTC. Translated, it gives CASSYGGTVYGYTF.

The chain links TRBV2 to TRBJ1-2, with TRBD1 matching over 9 bases. Trimming took 10 bases from V and 0 from J; bases not matched to a gene: 12. Germline CDR1 SNHLY, CDR2 FYNNEI. The CDR3 is 16 amino acids. Written as DNA, the CDR3 is TGTGCCATACCGGGACAGGGATCTAGTGCTAACTATGGCTACACCTTC. Translation: CAIPGQGSSANYGYTF.

This clone was counted only a few times. The chain has TRBV6-6 and TRBJ1-1; D might be TRBD1 (5 bases). There are 14 residues in the CDR3. The V gene's germline CDR1 is MNHNY and CDR2 SVGAGI (reference sequence). The V and J ends lost 2 bases and 1 base respectively, with 8 bases between them. The CDR3 protein is CASSYDRGNTEAFF. Here the CDR3 DNA reads TGTGCCAGCAGTTACGATAGGGGGAACACTGAAGCTTTCTTT.

The chain carries TRBV5-1 and TRBJ1-1; 8 nucleotides align to TRBD1. The V segment lost 2 bases and the J segment 2 bases; nucleotides outside the gene matches: 8. Germline V gene sequence: CDR1 SGHRS, CDR2 YFSETQ. The CDR3 sequence is 16 residues long. DNA of the CDR3: TGCGCCAGCAGCTTTACCACGACAGGGGAAAACACTGAAGCTTTCTTT. This gives the protein CASSFTTTGENTEAFF.

J is TRBJ2-5 and V is TRBV11-2; 9 nucleotides align to TRBD2. This CDR3 is built from 16 residues. Germline values: CDR1 SGHAT, CDR2 FQNNGV. With V trimmed by 1 base and J by 4 bases, 7 bases remained unmatched. DNA for the CDR3: TGTGCCAGCAGCTTAGGCGGTAGCGGGGGACGAGAGACCCAGTACTTC. This sequence encodes CASSLGGSGGRETQYF.

V gene TRBV5-1 combines with J gene TRBJ1-1; possible D gene TRBD1, 6 bases. Germline V gives CDR1 SGHRS, CDR2 YFSETQ. The CDR3 sequence is 14 residues long. V lost 4 bases, J lost 5 bases, and 15 bases lay in between. CDR3 sequence reads: CASSRDRPGTEAFF. In DNA form, the CDR3 reads TGCGCCAGCAGCAGAGACAGGCCCGGTACTGAAGCTTTCTTT.

The genes are TRBV7-9 and TRBJ1-2; a weak D match, TRBD1 (5 bases). Germline-derived CDR1 and CDR2 are SEHNR and FQNEAQ (reference sequence). The CDR3 runs to 15 residues. V lost 2 bases to trimming and J lost 1 base, with 11 bases between them. The CDR3 reads CASSLTSGFNYGYTF. The CDR3 nucleotides read TGTGCCAGCAGCTTAACCTCAGGGTTTAACTATGGCTACACCTTC.

The V and J genes are TRBV28 and TRBJ2-4, with a weak D call TRBD1 (6 bases). CDR3 length equals 16 residues. Trimming removed 2 bases at V and 0 bases at J, with 11 bases between. Germline lookup yields CDR1 MDHEN and CDR2 SYDVKM. CDR3: CASSLGQGLAKNIQYF. CDR3 nucleotide sequence: TGTGCCAGCAGTTTAGGGCAGGGGCTAGCCAAAAACATTCAGTACTTC.

This chain links TRBV3-1 (or the pseudogene TRBV3-2) with TRBJ2-4, with TRBD2 matching 10 bases. CDR1 LGHDT and CDR2 YNNKEL come from the germline V gene (reference sequence). The CDR3 loop spans 17 amino acids. With V trimmed by 4 bases and J by 1 base, 7 bases remained unmatched. CDR3 region: CASSPLAGREAKNIQYF. The CDR3 DNA is TGTGCCAGCAGCCCACTAGCGGGAAGGGAGGCCAAAAACATTCAGTACTTC.

The rearrangement links TRBV11-3 to TRBJ1-2, with 8 bases that match TRBD1. J was trimmed by 1 base and V by 5 bases; bases with no gene match: 6. Germline CDR1 and CDR2: SGHNT and YENEEA. This CDR3 is 15 amino acids long. The CDR3 DNA is TGTGCCAGCAGCCTAGGGACAGGAGGTAACTATGGCTACACCTTC. Its translation is CASSLGTGGNYGYTF.

The rearrangement links TRBV7-3 to TRBJ2-1; 11 bases map to TRBD2. CDR1 is SGHTA, CDR2 FQGTGA, per germline. J gave up 4 bases and V 5 bases, and 4 bases lay outside the gene matches. This CDR3 region has 15 residues. The CDR3 DNA sequence: TGTGCCAGCAGCCCGACTAGCGGGACATACAATGAGCAGTTCTTC. Amino acid sequence: CASSPTSGTYNEQFF.